Listed here are 19 T cell receptor beta chains from one sample, sequenced in a study of T cell repertoires in cytomegalovirus infection (dated by TCRdb to the late 2010s). Sequenced on an Illumina HiSeq 1500. TCRdb trimmed public reads at Q25 via fastp, called clones via MiXCR and kept in-frame beta chains. CDR3 protein sequences are deduplicated, and each keeps its most common genes and DNA. For this sample there are over 450,000 distinct CDR3 sequences; about 11% appear just once. Around 9.6% of the sample is held by the ten biggest clonotypes. Material: PBMCs. Source of these receptors: a human donor in good health (CMV status not recorded). Some clones in this sample may be carry-over from other donors' samples.

This chain links TRBV7-2 with TRBJ1-2; no clear D. CDR3 length: 13 amino acids. CDR1 SGHTA and CDR2 FQGNSA come from the germline V gene. For the CDR3, the DNA is TGTGGTGGCAGCTACTTTGGGGAATATGGCTACACCTTC. This translates into CGGSYFGEYGYTF. Filled out from reference TRBV7-2 and TRBJ1-2, the complete variable domain reads GAGVSQSPSNKVTEKGKDVELRCDPISGHTALYWYRQSLGQGLEFLIYFQGNSAPDKSGLPSDRFSAERTGGSVSTLTIQRTQQEDSAVYLCGGSYFGEYGYTFGSGTRLTVV.

This clonotype was counted many times. V gene TRBV28 combines with J gene TRBJ2-2, with 9 bases that match TRBD2. The CDR3 sequence is 15 residues long. J gave up 6 bases and V 6 bases, and 8 bases lay outside the gene matches. Germline V gene sequence: CDR1 MDHEN, CDR2 SYDVKM. The CDR3 DNA reads TGTGCCAGCAGACTTATGGGACTAGCCGCCGGGGAGCTGTTTTTT. This codes for CASRLMGLAAGELFF.

This clonotype was found many times. This chain joins TRBV24-1 and TRBJ2-1; the match to TRBD1 covers 11 bases. The CDR3 has 16 amino acids. Unmatched junction bases numbered 5, after V lost 3 bases and J lost 5 bases. Germline V lookup: CDR1 KGHDR, CDR2 SFDVKD. CDR3 bases: TGTGCCACCAGTGATAGGACAGGGGGCTACAACAATGAGCAGTTCTTC. This encodes CATSDRTGGYNNEQFF.

This clonotype was recorded at least ten times. The chain uses TRBV28 and TRBJ2-7; TRBD1 aligns across 7 bases. Germline CDR1 reads MDHEN; CDR2 reads SYDVKM. The trim removed 3 bases at V and 9 bases at J, leaving 5 bases unmatched. CDR3 length: 12 amino acids. The CDR3 DNA sequence: TGTGCCAGCAGTTTTAGGGGGCGAGGGCAGTACTTC. This sequence encodes CASSFRGRGQYF. Full variable domain (remainder filled in from reference TRBV28 and TRBJ2-7): DVKVTQSSRYLVKRTGEKVFLECVQDMDHENMFWYRQDPGLGLRLIYFSYDVKMKEKGDIPEGYSVSREKKERFSLILESASTNQTSMYLCASSFRGRGQYFGPGTRLTVT.

This clonotype was picked up many times. The rearrangement joins TRBV6-6 to TRBJ2-3; tentatively, D is TRBD2 (7 bases). V was trimmed by 0 bases and J by 5 bases, leaving 18 bases between them. Germline CDR1 reads MNHNY; CDR2 reads SVGAGI (reference sequence). CDR3 length: 17 amino acids. Here the CDR3 reads CASSYSKGGGPRDTQYF. As DNA, the CDR3 is TGTGCCAGCAGTTACTCGAAAGGGGGGGGGCCGAGAGATACGCAGTATTTT.

The table lists this clonotype with many counts. The chain couples TRBV20-1 to TRBJ2-5; D is ambiguous. This CDR3 comprises 14 residues. Germline V gives CDR1 DFQATT, CDR2 SNEGSKA (reference sequence). Trimming removed 3 bases from V and 2 bases from J, with 13 bases in between. The CDR3 is CSASSVSSQETQYF. The CDR3 DNA is TGCAGTGCTAGTTCCGTGTCTTCGCAAGAGACCCAGTACTTC.

This clonotype was detected only a few times. The chain links TRBV29-1 to TRBJ2-3; 11 bases are shared with TRBD2. The CDR3 is 13 residues long. Germline loops: CDR1 SQVTM, CDR2 ANQGSEA. V dropped 0 bases and J dropped 11; count of bases not matched to a gene: 4. This CDR3 is CSVEELAGVLQYF. CDR3 nucleotide sequence: TGCAGCGTTGAAGAACTAGCGGGAGTCCTGCAGTATTTT.

This clonotype appeared many times. The rearrangement uses TRBV7-9 and TRBJ1-1, with D possibly matching TRBD1 (5 bases). The CDR3 contains 12 residues. Trimming took off 7 bases at V and 7 bases at J, with 13 bases between the two ends. Germline-derived CDR1 and CDR2 are SEHNR and FQNEAQ (reference sequence). The CDR3 region is CASKNPGGEAFF. CDR3 DNA sequence: TGTGCCAGCAAAAATCCGGGGGGTGAAGCTTTCTTT.

This clonotype was picked up many times. The chain couples TRBV7-9 to TRBJ2-6; TRBD1 matches 9 bases. This CDR3 is built from 22 residues. Per germline, CDR1 SEHNR and CDR2 FQNEAQ (reference sequence). Trimming at V came to 1 base and at J to 1 base, leaving 17 bases not matched to a gene. CDR3 protein: CASSLGRRTGVQEGSGANVLTF. The CDR3 nucleotides are TGTGCCAGCAGCTTAGGCCGTCGGACAGGGGTACAGGAAGGGTCTGGGGCCAACGTCCTGACTTTC.

This clonotype was detected only a few times. V is TRBV19 and J is TRBJ2-3; the match to TRBD2 covers 8 bases. The CDR3 is made up of 14 amino acids. Germline lookup yields CDR1 LNHDA and CDR2 SQIVND (reference sequence). Trimming at V came to 9 bases and at J to 0 bases, leaving 5 bases not matched to a gene. Written as DNA, the CDR3 is TGTGCCAGCGCCGGACTAGCTAGCACAGATACGCAGTATTTT. Translation gives CASAGLASTDTQYF.

The chain recombines TRBV27 with TRBJ2-1, with D perhaps matching TRBD1 (6 bases). Trimming cost V 5 bases and J 4 bases, with 12 bases left between them. The germline gives CDR1 MNHEY, CDR2 SMNVEV (reference sequence). CDR3 length equals 14 residues. This chain's CDR3 is CASSLRDTYNEQFF. The CDR3 nucleotides read TGTGCCAGCAGTCTCCGGGACACTTACAATGAGCAGTTCTTC.

This clonotype was picked up many times. V gene TRBV5-6 combines with J gene TRBJ1-1; 8 nucleotides match TRBD1. The CDR3 loop spans 15 amino acids. The V segment lost 2 bases and the J segment 3 bases; nucleotides outside the gene matches: 6. The germline V gene encodes CDR1 SGHDT and CDR2 YYEEEE. This CDR3 is CASSLWYRGDTEAFF. For the CDR3, the DNA is TGTGCCAGCAGCTTATGGTACAGGGGGGACACTGAAGCTTTCTTT.

This clonotype was recorded once. This may be a read error, as it is one base from a much larger clone. The chain couples TRBV6-2 or TRBV6-3 to TRBJ2-3, with 7 bases identical to TRBD2. Losses at the gene ends were 2 bases for V and 9 bases for J; bases not matched to a gene: 8. The CDR3 is 14 residues long. The V gene's germline CDR1 is MNHEY and CDR2 SVGEGT. Here the CDR3 DNA reads TGTGCCAGCAGTTACCGTGTCCAAGCGGGGACGCAGTATTTT. Protein sequence: CASSYRVQAGTQYF.

This clonotype was seen ten or more times. The junction and the germline gene differ at one end; a read error may be behind it. This chain connects TRBV11-2 to TRBJ1-3; unclear D gene. Germline values: CDR1 SGHAT, CDR2 FQNNGV. The CDR3 sequence is 12 residues long. This CDR3 reads CASSLAAMRMDF. The CDR3 DNA reads TGTGCCAGCAGCCTTGCCGCGATGAGGATGGATTTT.

This chain connects TRBV30 to TRBJ2-7; 13 bases are a match to TRBD2. Germline assignment: CDR1 GTSNPN and CDR2 SVGIG (reference sequence). Losses at the gene ends were 3 bases for V and 3 bases for J; bases not matched to a gene: 5. CDR3 length: 15 amino acids. CDR3: CAWRETSGRFYEQYF. CDR3 nucleotide sequence: TGTGCCTGGAGGGAGACTAGCGGGAGGTTCTACGAGCAGTACTTC.

The chain joins TRBV7-3 to TRBJ1-2; no clear D gene. CDR1 and CDR2 (germline): SGHTA, FQGTGA. The CDR3 is made up of 13 amino acids. V was pared by 4 bases and J by 1 base, with 7 bases between. CDR3: CASSSHFNYGYTF. The CDR3, as DNA: TGTGCCAGCAGCTCTCATTTTAACTATGGCTACACCTTC.

At least ten counts were recorded for this clonotype. The chain carries TRBV15 and TRBJ1-1, with 9 nucleotides matching TRBD1. CDR3 length equals 15 residues. Trimming at V came to 2 bases and at J to 4 bases, leaving 5 bases not matched to a gene. Germline V gene sequence: CDR1 LNHNV, CDR2 YYDKDF (reference sequence). The CDR3 bases are TGTGCCACCAGCAGATCGACAGGGGGTGGCACTGAAGCTTTCTTT. It yields the protein CATSRSTGGGTEAFF.

A few counts support this clonotype. The V and J genes are TRBV11-2 and TRBJ2-1; perhaps TRBD2 as D (6 bases). The germline V gene encodes CDR1 SGHAT and CDR2 FQNNGV. The CDR3 extends over 15 amino acids. The V gene lost 3 bases and the J gene lost 4 bases, with 13 bases spanning the gap. The CDR3 spells CASSLNSGYYNEQFF. The CDR3 coding sequence is TGTGCCAGCAGCTTGAATAGCGGCTATTACAATGAGCAGTTCTTC.

In this sample, this clonotype turned up many times. V usage is TRBV7-2 and J usage is TRBJ2-2, with D unresolved. CDR1 and CDR2 from the germline V gene are SGHTA and FQGNSA. The CDR3 covers 14 residues. Trimming left V 5 bases short and J 8 bases short, with 15 bases between. The CDR3 region has the DNA TGTGCCAGCAGCCCCTCCAGCGCGGCGGGGGAGCTGTTTTTT. Translation gives CASSPSSAAGELFF.